Listed here is a single TCR beta chain. There is no known antigen for this receptor. No quality values exist for individual bases; no much larger clone is one base distant. This record comes from a study of T cell responses to AZD1222 COVID-19 vaccine (dated by TCRdb to about 2021). Regarding the research as a whole: TCR sequencing was performed for more than 230 trial participants, of whom about 200 were given two doses of AZD1222 and approximately 25 were given two doses of MenACWY control vaccine. Trial participants were enrolled into age subgroups of 18-55, 56-69 and 70-plus years, which contained about 160, 30 and 59 TCR-sequenced participants, respectively. General conclusions and limits of the study: In the small 56-69-year group, the increase in depth fell short of significance, most likely because of low power. No day 14 peak-response samples were available, so repertoires were characterized only after the peak T cell response. Vaccine-associated CD4 TCRs spanned the whole spike protein, with dominant responses in regions 160-218 and 743-854. Conclusions about previously exposed vaccinees are limited because only five to seven AZD1222 recipients were SARS-CoV-2 seropositive at baseline. After two AZD1222 doses, spike-specific TCR breadth and depth were significantly higher than at day 0 and than in MenACWY recipients. Reportedly, close to half of the unique spike-specific TCRs recognized epitopes lying outside the regions that are mutated in the B.1.351 and B.1.1.7 variants. Most participants were white British and females outnumbered males, and the authors suggested that clonal diversity may have been underestimated.

Reading from cysteine to phenylalanine, the CDR3 counts 15 amino acids. Of all the DNA, just the CDR3 is kept, 45 bases in frame from base 1. CDR1 and CDR2, per the germline V gene (reference sequence), are PRHDT and FYEKMQ. The trim is 0 bases for V and 0 bases for J, with a gap of 6 bases between the germline ends. The CDR3 regions of human TCRbeta chains were subjected to immunosequencing. Regarding the original processing steps: Repertoire TCRs were checked for matches against a reference library of SARS-CoV-2-specific TCRs that had been generated using the MIRA antigen-specificity platform. Breadth was defined as the fraction of unique TCRs that were SARS-CoV-2-associated. Depth was defined as the fraction of total T cells that were SARS-CoV-2-associated. Using the MIRA data, each spike-specific TCR was assigned both to the spike region to which the TCR was reactive and to a CD4 or CD8 class. Log10-transformed breadth and depth values were compared by one-way ANOVA with Sidak's multiple comparisons tests. Imported from immuneACCESS, the table was reduced by TCRdb to in-frame sequences with V and J called. These copies leave out some clones; in studies compared against another copy, an unresolved V gene accounts for under half, and the cause of the remainder is not known. V, J and clone size derive from that table, while D and trimming were established from the DNA sequence. The table for this sample lists 150,000 or so clones; under 95% of them were counted only once. The top ten clones comprise less than 1.3% of the sample.

Interpreted using the paper, the time point label stands for: about 28 days (+/-7) after the second vaccine dose. AZD1222 recipients given second doses at about 4 weeks or at about 12 weeks were pooled, since spike-specific TCR depth and breadth were not found to differ between the two schedules. Samples from vaccinated people were obtained from the UK trials COV001 and COV002, which included a single-blind randomized controlled phase 2/3 trial of AZD1222 (ChAdOx1 nCoV-19) in healthy adults. For TCRbeta chain sequencing, PBMC samples from trial participants were taken at day 0 and at day 28 after the second dose.

The sequencing here drew on peripheral blood, taken 28 days after the second AZD1222 dose. The sequence joins TRBV13 to TRBJ1-3; the D gene identity is not certain. The TCR originated in an adult who received the AZD1222 COVID-19 vaccine. The CDR3 here reads CASSLGIYSGNTIYF. The base sequence is TGTGCCAGCAGCTTAGGGATATACTCTGGAAACACCATATATTTT. Outside the CDR3, residues come from the reference TRBV13 and TRBJ1-3 proteins, so the full variable domain is: AAGVIQSPRHLIKEKRETATLKCYPIPRHDTVYWYQQGPGQDPQFLISFYEKMQSDKGSIPDRFSAQQFSDYHSELNMSSLELGDSALYFCASSLGIYSGNTIYFGEGSWLTVV.